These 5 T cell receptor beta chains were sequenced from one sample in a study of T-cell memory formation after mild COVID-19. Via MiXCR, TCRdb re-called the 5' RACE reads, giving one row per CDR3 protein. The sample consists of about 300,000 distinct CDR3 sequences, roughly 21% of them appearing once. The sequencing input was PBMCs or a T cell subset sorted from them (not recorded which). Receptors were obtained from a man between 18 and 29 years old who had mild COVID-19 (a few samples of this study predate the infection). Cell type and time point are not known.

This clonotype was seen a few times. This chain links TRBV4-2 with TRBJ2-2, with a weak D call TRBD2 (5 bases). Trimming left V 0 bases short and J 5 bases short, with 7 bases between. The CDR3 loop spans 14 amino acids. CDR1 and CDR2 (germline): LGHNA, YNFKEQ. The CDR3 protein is CASSQEWETGELFF. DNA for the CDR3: TGTGCCAGCAGCCAAGAATGGGAGACCGGGGAGCTGTTTTTT.

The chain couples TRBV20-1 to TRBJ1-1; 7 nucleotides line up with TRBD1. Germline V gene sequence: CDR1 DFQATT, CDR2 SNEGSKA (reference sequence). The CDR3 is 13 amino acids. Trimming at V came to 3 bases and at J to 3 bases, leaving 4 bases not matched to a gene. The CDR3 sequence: CSARFGTDTEAFF. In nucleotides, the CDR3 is TGCAGTGCTAGGTTTGGGACAGACACTGAAGCTTTCTTT.

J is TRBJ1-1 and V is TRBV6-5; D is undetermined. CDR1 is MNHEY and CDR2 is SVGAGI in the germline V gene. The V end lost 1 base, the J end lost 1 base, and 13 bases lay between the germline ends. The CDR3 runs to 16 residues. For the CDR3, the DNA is TGTGCCAGCAGTTACTTCTCGGTAGGTGCGAACACTGAAGCTTTCTTT. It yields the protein CASSYFSVGANTEAFF.

This chain's CDR3 is CASSFPGGPKEFF. CDR3 coding DNA: TGTGCCAGCAGCTTCCCAGGGGGACCTAAGGAGTTCTTC. This chain joins TRBV7-2 and TRBJ2-1; 7 bases are a match to TRBD1. V lost 3 bases and J lost 14; bases outside the gene matches: 10. CDR1 is SGHTA and CDR2 is FQGNSA in the germline V gene. This CDR3 has 13 residues. Full variable domain (remainder filled in from reference TRBV7-2 and TRBJ2-1): GAGVSQSPSNKVTEKGKDVELRCDPISGHTALYWYRQSLGQGLEFLIYFQGNSAPDKSGLPSDRFSAERTGGSVSTLTIQRTQQEDSAVYLCASSFPGGPKEFFGPGTRLTVL.

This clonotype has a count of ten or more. The chain's CDR3 is CASSLAGDYGYTF. As DNA, the CDR3 is TGCGCCAGCAGCTTGGCAGGGGACTATGGCTACACCTTC. The chain is built from TRBV5-1 and TRBJ1-2; maybe TRBD1 (6 bases). The CDR3 is 13 amino acids. Germline assignment: CDR1 SGHRS and CDR2 YFSETQ. With 0 bases removed from V and 3 bases from J, the gap between germline ends came to 6 bases. The full variable domain, completed using reference TRBV5-1 and TRBJ1-2, is KAGVTQTPRYLIKTRGQQVTLSCSPISGHRSVSWYQQTPGQGLQFLFEYFSETQRNKGNFPGRFSGRQFSNSRSEMNVSTLELGDSALYLCASSLAGDYGYTFGSGTRLTVV.